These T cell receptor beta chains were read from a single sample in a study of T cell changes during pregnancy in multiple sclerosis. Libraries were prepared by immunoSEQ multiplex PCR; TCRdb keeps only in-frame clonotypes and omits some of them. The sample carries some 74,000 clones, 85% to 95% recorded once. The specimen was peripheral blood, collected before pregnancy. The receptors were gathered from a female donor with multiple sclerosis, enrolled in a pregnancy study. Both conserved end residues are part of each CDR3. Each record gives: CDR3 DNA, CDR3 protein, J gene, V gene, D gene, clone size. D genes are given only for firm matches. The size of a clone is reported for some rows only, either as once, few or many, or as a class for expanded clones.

DNA: TGTGCCAGCAGCTCCCTGGGACAGGGGAGGAATGAGCAGTTCTTC
CDR3: CASSSLGQGRNEQFF
J: TRBJ2-1
V: TRBV9
D: TRBD1
size: once

DNA: TGTGCCAGTAACAACCTCTCGCCCGCAAGGAGAGCTAACTATGGCTACACCTTC
CDR3: CASNNLSPARRANYGYTF
J: TRBJ1-2
V: TRBV19
D: -
size: -

DNA: TGCAGCGTAACGACTAGTATCTCCACAGATACGCAGTATTTT
CDR3: CSVTTSISTDTQYF
J: TRBJ2-3
V: TRBV29-1
D: -
size: -

DNA: TGCGCCAGCAACCCAGCAGTGGGGAGCGGGGTACTAAGTGGTACCGGGGAGCTGTTTTTT
CDR3: CASNPAVGSGVLSGTGELFF
J: TRBJ2-2
V: TRBV4-1
D: TRBD2
size: -

DNA: TGTGCCAGCAGCACCCTGGGGGCCCTCGGCACCGGGGAGCTGTTTTTT
CDR3: CASSTLGALGTGELFF
J: TRBJ2-2
V: TRBV7-9
D: -
size: -

DNA: TGTGCCATCAGTGGGACATTTGTAGACCACGGGAGCTCTGGAAACACCATATATTTT
CDR3: CAISGTFVDHGSSGNTIYF
J: TRBJ1-3
V: TRBV10-3
D: -
size: -

DNA: TGTGCCAGCAGCTTAGAGGGCAAGAACACTGAAGCTTTCTTT
CDR3: CASSLEGKNTEAFF
J: TRBJ1-1
V: TRBV11-3
D: -
size: -

DNA: TGCAGCGTTAAGCGGGAGGGCCGAACCGGGGAGCTGTTTTTT
CDR3: CSVKREGRTGELFF
J: TRBJ2-2
V: TRBV29-1
D: TRBD2
size: -

DNA: TGTGCCAGCAGCTTAGATCACCCGGGACTAGCGGGTACTAACTACGAGCAGTACTTC
CDR3: CASSLDHPGLAGTNYEQYF
J: TRBJ2-7
V: TRBV11-3
D: TRBD2
size: -

DNA: TGTGCCAGCTCTCCCCGGACTAGCGGGAGGGAGACCCAGTACTTC
CDR3: CASSPRTSGRETQYF
J: TRBJ2-5
V: TRBV18
D: TRBD2
size: -

DNA: TGTGCCAGCAGCTCGGACAGGGGAAGGACAGAGACCCAGTACTTC
CDR3: CASSSDRGRTETQYF
J: TRBJ2-5
V: TRBV11-1
D: TRBD1
size: -

DNA: TGTGCCAGCAGACCAGCGGGAGCCTTCACAGATACGCAGTATTTT
CDR3: CASRPAGAFTDTQYF
J: TRBJ2-3
V: TRBV6-5
D: TRBD2
size: -

DNA: TGTGCCAGCAGTGACGGGGGACTCCACTATGGGCAGTATTTT
CDR3: CASSDGGLHYGQYF
J: TRBJ2-3
V: TRBV25-1
D: -
size: -

DNA: TGTGCAAGTCGCCCACATAACACCGGGGAGCTGTTTTTT
CDR3: CASRPHNTGELFF
J: TRBJ2-2
V: TRBV12-2
D: -
size: -

DNA: TGTGCCAGCAGCCCTTGGGGACTTGGCCGACCCGATTATGAAGGCTACACCTTC
CDR3: CASSPWGLGRPDYEGYTF
J: TRBJ1-2
V: TRBV7-8
D: -
size: -

DNA: TGTGCCAGCAGCCAAGATCTCGGGAGGGCCTTTAGCTTTGAAGAGACCCAGTACTTC
CDR3: CASSQDLGRAFSFEETQYF
J: TRBJ2-5
V: TRBV4-2
D: TRBD2
size: -

DNA: TGCGCCAGCAGCTTTGGAGGACTAGCGGGAGGGTACTCTGGGGCCAACGTCCTGACTTTC
CDR3: CASSFGGLAGGYSGANVLTF
J: TRBJ2-6
V: TRBV5-1
D: TRBD2
size: -

DNA: TGCGCCAGCAGCCTTGGGACTAGCAAGGAGACCCAGTACTTC
CDR3: CASSLGTSKETQYF
J: TRBJ2-5
V: TRBV4-3
D: TRBD2
size: -

DNA: TGCGCCAGCACCTGGGGGCCCCTGAACACTGAAGCTTTCTTT
CDR3: CASTWGPLNTEAFF
J: TRBJ1-1
V: TRBV5-1
D: -
size: -

DNA: TGCGCCAGCAGCCTCCGCAGTGGCTTAGAGACCCAGTACTTC
CDR3: CASSLRSGLETQYF
J: TRBJ2-5
V: TRBV4-1
D: -
size: -

DNA: TGTGCCACCAGCAGGGCACAGCCGGTCGATCCCGGGGAGCTGTTTTTT
CDR3: CATSRAQPVDPGELFF
J: TRBJ2-2
V: TRBV15
D: -
size: -

DNA: TGTGCCAGCAGCGTAGAGGGACTAGCGACTACCGGGGAGCTGTTTTTT
CDR3: CASSVEGLATTGELFF
J: TRBJ2-2
V: TRBV9
D: TRBD2
size: -

DNA: TGTGCCAGCAGCCAAGATCGGGGGACGGGACGGGAGACCCAGTACTTC
CDR3: CASSQDRGTGRETQYF
J: TRBJ2-5
V: TRBV14
D: -
size: -

DNA: TGTGCCAGTAGTCCCCCCGACAGGGTCCCGACGACCGGCTACACCTTC
CDR3: CASSPPDRVPTTGYTF
J: TRBJ1-2
V: TRBV19
D: TRBD1
size: -

DNA: TGTGCCAGCAGTTTACTCGGGGGTGGCTATGGCTACACCTTC
CDR3: CASSLLGGGYGYTF
J: TRBJ1-2
V: TRBV27
D: -
size: -

DNA: TGTGCCAGCAGCTCCCGAACCCCGGGACAGGGCGACGCTTTCTTT
CDR3: CASSSRTPGQGDAFF
J: TRBJ1-1
V: TRBV7-2
D: TRBD1
size: -

DNA: TGTGCCAGCAGTTTAGGAGGGGGCTGGGAGCAGTACTTC
CDR3: CASSLGGGWEQYF
J: TRBJ2-7
V: TRBV28
D: -
size: -

DNA: TGTGCCAGCAGTTCCTTCAAGACTAGCACAGATACGCAGTATTTT
CDR3: CASSSFKTSTDTQYF
J: TRBJ2-3
V: TRBV27
D: -
size: -

DNA: TGTGCCAGCAGGCAGGGAAGTCAGCCCCAGCATTTT
CDR3: CASRQGSQPQHF
J: TRBJ1-5
V: TRBV28
D: -
size: many

DNA: TGCAGCGTTGGGGAACGAGGGCCTGACTATGGCTACACCTTC
CDR3: CSVGERGPDYGYTF
J: TRBJ1-2
V: TRBV29-1
D: -
size: -

DNA: TGTGCCAGCAGTGAAACTGACAGGGGATGGAAGAACACTGAAGCTTTCTTT
CDR3: CASSETDRGWKNTEAFF
J: TRBJ1-1
V: TRBV25-1
D: TRBD1
size: -

DNA: TGCGCCAGCAGCTTGGCAGCAGGAAGGAAAGCTTTCTTT
CDR3: CASSLAAGRKAFF
J: TRBJ1-1
V: TRBV5-1
D: -
size: -

DNA: TGTGCCAGCAGACTATTCAGTACCAACTGGGAGACCCAGTACTTC
CDR3: CASRLFSTNWETQYF
J: TRBJ2-5
V: TRBV28
D: -
size: -

DNA: TGTGCCAGCTCATTGGACAGGGGAAGTTATGGCTACACCTTC
CDR3: CASSLDRGSYGYTF
J: TRBJ1-2
V: TRBV18
D: TRBD1
size: once

DNA: TGCGCCAGCAGCCAACTAGCGGGGGACTCCTACGAGCAGTACTTC
CDR3: CASSQLAGDSYEQYF
J: TRBJ2-7
V: TRBV4-3
D: TRBD2
size: -

DNA: TGTGCCTGGAACGGATGGGGGCACTCTGGAAACACCATATATTTT
CDR3: CAWNGWGHSGNTIYF
J: TRBJ1-3
V: TRBV30
D: -
size: -

DNA: TGTGCCAGCGGCAAAAGCTCCTACAATGAGCAGTTCTTC
CDR3: CASGKSSYNEQFF
J: TRBJ2-1
V: TRBV6-5
D: -
size: -

DNA: TGCAGCGTTGTAGGGACTAGCGGGAGCGATACGCAGTATTTT
CDR3: CSVVGTSGSDTQYF
J: TRBJ2-3
V: TRBV29-1
D: TRBD2
size: -

DNA: TGTGCCACCAGCAGAGATCTGCAGGCCGCTAATGAAAAACTGTTTTTT
CDR3: CATSRDLQAANEKLFF
J: TRBJ1-4
V: TRBV15
D: -
size: -

DNA: TGTGCCAGCAGCCCGACAGGGGGGTATGGCTACACCTTC
CDR3: CASSPTGGYGYTF
J: TRBJ1-2
V: TRBV9
D: TRBD1
size: -

DNA: TGTGCCAGCGCGGCGGGGGGCGACACCGGGGAGCTGTTTTTT
CDR3: CASAAGGDTGELFF
J: TRBJ2-2
V: TRBV9
D: TRBD2
size: -